Presented here are 25 T cell receptor beta chains from one specimen sequenced in a study of shared clonotypes between healthy human individuals (TCRdb year 2020). The library relied on the immunoSEQ multiplex PCR assay. Sourced from immuneACCESS, this table was stored by TCRdb with only in-frame sequences that have V and J called. A share of the clones is absent; for the studies checked, an unresolved V gene accounts for under half, and the remainder has no known explanation. The sample table records approximately 510,000 clones; roughly 78% of these occur just once. The top ten clonotypes cover 13% of the sample. Sequenced input: PBMCs. These receptors were collected from a middle-aged woman in good health. Some clones in this sample may be carry-over from other donors' samples.

This clone has ten or more counts. The chain employs TRBV10-3 and TRBJ1-5, with 10 nucleotides matching TRBD1. This CDR3 spans 13 amino acids. From germline, CDR1 is ENHRY and CDR2 SYGVKD. V trimming: 10 bases; J trimming: 5 bases; junction bases outside the gene matches: 5. CDR3 protein: CATGTGADQPQHF. The CDR3 DNA is TGTGCCACTGGGACAGGGGCGGATCAGCCCCAGCATTTT.

The CDR3 sequence is CASSLGLGPYEQYF. The CDR3 bases are TGTGCCAGTAGTTTGGGACTGGGACCCTACGAGCAGTACTTC. This rearrangement joins TRBV19 to TRBJ2-7, with D perhaps matching TRBD2 (6 bases). V dropped 5 bases and J dropped 2 bases, with 13 bases sitting between them. The CDR3 runs to 14 residues. Per germline, CDR1 LNHDA and CDR2 SQIVND (reference sequence).

The chain recombines TRBV10-3 with TRBJ2-2, with D perhaps TRBD1 (6 bases). CDR3 length: 15 residues. Trimming pared 3 bases from V and 3 bases from J, leaving 11 bases between. Germline V CDR1 and CDR2: ENHRY, SYGVKD. The CDR3 loop reads CAISESRGDTGELFF. CDR3 in DNA: TGTGCCATCAGTGAAAGCAGGGGAGACACCGGGGAGCTGTTTTTT.

Only one count was recorded for this clone. This chain links TRBV5-1 with TRBJ2-5, with D perhaps given as TRBD1 or TRBD2 (5 bases each). Trimming removed 0 bases from V and 1 base from J, with 13 bases in between. Germline loops: CDR1 SGHRS, CDR2 YFSETQ. The CDR3 totals 16 residues. The CDR3 DNA sequence: TGCGCCAGCAGCTTGGAAGGGGAGACCTTCCAAGAGACCCAGTACTTC. This codes for CASSLEGETFQETQYF.

The sample holds a few counts of this clone. The sample contains more than one DNA sequence encoding this CDR3. This sequence joins TRBV27 and TRBJ2-7; 14 nucleotides agree with TRBD2. This CDR3 comprises 15 residues. J gave up 3 bases and V 5 bases, and 3 bases lay outside the gene matches. Germline CDR1 MNHEY, CDR2 SMNVEV (reference sequence). The CDR3 sequence: CASSPGTSGSYEQYF. In DNA, the CDR3 is TGTGCCAGCAGTCCGGGGACTAGCGGGAGCTACGAGCAGTACTTC.

This clone was observed a few times. The J gene is TRBJ1-1, the V gene TRBV6-5; D is possibly TRBD1 (5 bases). Germline CDR1 is MNHEY and CDR2 is SVGAGI. The CDR3 loop spans 12 amino acids. Trimming took off 6 bases at V and 8 bases at J, with 13 bases between the two ends. In nucleotides, the CDR3 is TGTGCCAGCAGCTACCGGAGGGGAGAAGCTTTCTTT. This sequence encodes CASSYRRGEAFF.

This chain uses TRBV5-1 with TRBJ1-2, with D uncertain. The CDR3 has 13 amino acids. V was pared by 0 bases and J by 5 bases, with 8 bases between. Germline V gene data show CDR1 as SGHRS and CDR2 as YFSETQ. CDR3: CASSLVAEYGYTF. Written as DNA, the CDR3 is TGCGCCAGCAGCTTGGTGGCCGAATATGGCTACACCTTC.

The chain recombines TRBV7-1 with TRBJ1-2; TRBD1 matches 9 bases. TRBV7-1 has ORF status, its function being uncertain. The CDR3 covers 14 residues. The V and J ends lost 4 bases and 5 bases, in that order; junction bases with no gene match: 5. Here the CDR3 DNA reads TGTGCCAGCAGCTTACGACAGGGGGGATATGGCTACACCTTC. The encoded protein is CASSLRQGGYGYTF.

Ten or more counts support this clone. This rearrangement joins TRBV7-9 to TRBJ2-5; D might be TRBD1 (6 bases). The CDR3 is 16 residues long. CDR1 is SEHNR and CDR2 is FQNEAQ in the germline V gene (reference sequence). Deletions cut 5 bases from V and 5 bases from J, with 21 bases between. This chain's CDR3 is CASSPGTRRRRETQYF. The CDR3 bases are TGTGCCAGCAGCCCCGGGACACGTCGTCGTCGGGAGACCCAGTACTTC.

The V call is TRBV19, the J call TRBJ1-2; D gene ambiguous. Trimming left V 3 bases short and J 3 bases short, with 5 bases between. The CDR3 extends over 12 amino acids. Germline V gene lookup returns CDR1 LNHDA and CDR2 SQIVND (reference sequence). This chain's CDR3 is CASSMLDYGYTF. The DNA of the CDR3 is TGTGCCAGTAGTATGTTGGACTATGGCTACACCTTC. Full variable domain (remainder filled in from reference TRBV19 and TRBJ1-2): DGGITQSPKYLFRKEGQNVTLSCEQNLNHDAMYWYRQDPGQGLRLIYYSQIVNDFQKGDIAEGYSVSREKKESFPLTVTSAQKNPTAFYLCASSMLDYGYTFGSGTRLTVV.

This chain uses TRBV2 with TRBJ2-5; TRBD2 matches at 11 bases. V lost 4 bases, J lost 2 bases, and 3 bases stayed unmatched. The CDR3 runs to 15 residues. Germline V gives CDR1 SNHLY, CDR2 FYNNEI. The CDR3 reads CASSAGTSGQETQYF. The DNA for the CDR3 is TGTGCCAGCAGTGCGGGGACTAGCGGACAAGAGACCCAGTACTTC.

This sequence joins TRBV6-4 and TRBJ2-2; 8 positions agree with TRBD2. The junction had 2 bases not matched to a gene; V was cut back by 0 bases and J by 2 bases. This CDR3 spans 16 amino acids. Germline CDR1 reads MRHNA; CDR2 reads SNTAGT. CDR3 loop: CASSDSSGENTGELFF. CDR3 bases: TGTGCCAGCAGTGACTCTAGCGGGGAAAACACCGGGGAGCTGTTTTTT.

The CDR3 region is CASSLPEPFRNEQFF. The DNA of the CDR3 is TGTGCCAGCAGTTTACCCGAACCGTTCCGGAATGAGCAGTTCTTC. The chain uses TRBV28 and TRBJ2-1; D is undetermined. This CDR3 region has 15 residues. Per germline, CDR1 MDHEN and CDR2 SYDVKM. V was shortened by 2 bases and J by 7 bases, with 15 bases between the two germline ends.

The chain has TRBV27 and TRBJ1-2, with 9 bases identical to TRBD1. From germline, CDR1 is MNHEY and CDR2 SMNVEV (reference sequence). V lost 0 bases and J lost 5; bases outside the gene matches: 4. The CDR3 is made up of 15 amino acids. The CDR3 DNA follows: TGTGCCAGCAGTTTATCCGGGACAGGGTGGTATGGCTACACCTTC. Protein sequence: CASSLSGTGWYGYTF.

CDR3 bases: TGTGCCAGCAGCGTAGTGGGGCGGAGCACAGATACGCAGTATTTT. It yields the protein CASSVVGRSTDTQYF. The rearrangement uses TRBV9 and TRBJ2-3; D possibly corresponds to TRBD1 (5 bases). The germline CDR1 and CDR2 sequences are SGDLS and YYNGEE. The CDR3 extends over 15 amino acids. Between the trimmed V and J ends, which lost 0 bases and 0 bases, there was a span of 8 bases.

The V gene is TRBV7-9, the J gene TRBJ2-7, with TRBD1 matching over 7 bases. V was pared by 4 bases and J by 2 bases, with 2 bases of the junction left unmatched. CDR1 SEHNR and CDR2 FQNEAQ come from the germline V gene (reference sequence). This CDR3 is built from 13 residues. CDR3 sequence: CASSSGQPYEQYF. The CDR3 DNA sequence: TGTGCCAGCAGCTCGGGACAGCCCTACGAGCAGTACTTC.

The rearrangement links TRBV7-3 to TRBJ2-1, with a possible D match to TRBD2 (5 bases). From germline, CDR1 is SGHTA and CDR2 FQGTGA. V was clipped by 3 bases and J by 0 bases, with 9 bases between them. This CDR3 has 15 residues. This CDR3 reads CASSFERSSYNEQFF. CDR3 nucleotides: TGTGCCAGCAGCTTCGAGCGGAGCTCCTACAATGAGCAGTTCTTC.

CDR3 DNA sequence: TGTGCCAGCAGCGTAGACTTAGGAACCTCTGGAAACACCATATATTTT. This sequence encodes CASSVDLGTSGNTIYF. The rearrangement links TRBV9 to TRBJ1-3; D not resolved. CDR3 length: 16 residues. V lost 0 bases and J lost 0, with 10 bases in between. Germline values: CDR1 SGDLS, CDR2 YYNGEE.

The chain has TRBV2 and TRBJ2-2; 7 bases are a match to TRBD2. V lost 6 bases, J lost 0 bases, and 4 bases stayed unmatched. The CDR3 totals 15 residues. Germline V CDR1 and CDR2: SNHLY, FYNNEI. CDR3 sequence (DNA): TGTGCCAGCAGAACCGGGACTACGAACACCGGGGAGCTGTTTTTT. This sequence encodes CASRTGTTNTGELFF.

This chain uses TRBV30 with TRBJ2-5; the match to TRBD1 covers 10 bases. With 8 bases clipped from V and 4 bases from J, the junction kept 10 bases outside the gene matches. This CDR3 is built from 14 residues. CDR1 is GTSNPN and CDR2 is SVGIG in the germline V gene (reference sequence). The CDR3 DNA is TGTGCCGGGCGACAGGGGGCGGTCGGAGAGACCCAGTACTTC. It translates to CAGRQGAVGETQYF.

This clone was picked up one time. V gene TRBV29-1 combines with J gene TRBJ1-3, with 8 nucleotides matching TRBD1. The ends lost 8 bases at V and 2 bases at J; junction bases unmatched: 2. The CDR3 is 12 amino acids. Germline V gene data show CDR1 as SQVTM and CDR2 as ANQGSEA. CDR3 bases: TGCAGCTTCAGGGGGCCTGGAAACACCATATATTTT. It codes for CSFRGPGNTIYF.

The J gene is TRBJ2-5, the V gene TRBV10-1, with D possibly called TRBD1 or TRBD2 (5 bases each). This CDR3 has 15 amino acids. The germline V and J ends were trimmed by 2 bases and 5 bases, with 15 bases remaining between them. Germline lookup yields CDR1 WNHNN and CDR2 SYGVQD (reference sequence). CDR3 in DNA: TGCGCCAGCAGTGAGGGCAGGGAGAGTTGGGAGACCCAGTACTTC. Its protein product is CASSEGRESWETQYF.

The CDR3 coding sequence is TGTGCCAGCAGCTTAAGGCGAGCGGGAGGGCCTTGGGATGAGCAGTTCTTC. It is translated as CASSLRRAGGPWDEQFF. The chain carries TRBV7-3 and TRBJ2-1, with TRBD2 identical over 10 bases. Germline CDR1 reads SGHTA; CDR2 reads FQGTGA. The CDR3 extends over 17 amino acids. Trimming removed 1 base from V and 8 bases from J; junction bases left unmatched: 11.

This chain joins TRBV28 and TRBJ2-5; D is unclear. The CDR3 is 14 amino acids. Germline V gives CDR1 MDHEN, CDR2 SYDVKM. Trimming cost V 3 bases and J 1 base, with 9 bases left between them. CDR3 sequence: CASSFPQIQETQYF. The CDR3 DNA sequence: TGTGCCAGCAGTTTTCCCCAGATCCAAGAGACCCAGTACTTC.

V is TRBV13 and J is TRBJ2-7; D gene unclear. The germline CDR1 and CDR2 sequences are PRHDT and FYEKMQ (reference sequence). CDR3 length equals 13 residues. V lost 2 bases, J lost 5 bases, and 10 bases lay in between. The CDR3 coding sequence is TGTGCCAGCAGCTTAACAGTAGACCACGAGCAGTACTTC. Protein sequence: CASSLTVDHEQYF.